One sample yielded the 15 T cell receptor beta chains listed below, sequenced in a study of a mutant IDH1 vaccine in newly diagnosed glioma. Generated by immunoSEQ multiplex PCR, the TCRdb table keeps only in-frame clones and is missing some. The sample contains approximately 25,000 clones, 93% of which appear only once. Time point defined: baseline, week 1 (first vaccination visit). The treatment here: pre-vaccination baseline after standard-of-care therapy. The starting material was PBMCs, obtained from a glioma patient treated with radiotherapy, temozolomide or both. Receptors were obtained from a man aged 40-49 years with glioma.

CDR3 in amino acids: CASSLSAGTGNTEAFF. CDR3 in DNA: TGTGCCAGCAGCTTATCCGCCGGGACAGGGAACACTGAAGCTTTCTTT. The V and J genes are TRBV7-9 and TRBJ1-1; TRBD1 matches 8 bases. The J segment lost 1 base and the V segment lost 2 bases, leaving 6 bases of the junction unmatched. Germline CDR1 is SEHNR and CDR2 is FQNEAQ (reference sequence). This CDR3 region has 16 residues.

The count of this clone is one. The gene calls are TRBV27 and TRBJ1-6, with TRBD1 matching 8 bases. The CDR3 is made up of 14 amino acids. V shed 6 bases, J shed 10 bases, and the junction held 8 bases outside the gene matches. Germline V gives CDR1 MNHEY, CDR2 SMNVEV (reference sequence). The CDR3 loop reads CASRSGGAGSPLHF. CDR3 in DNA: TGTGCCAGCAGATCAGGGGGCGCGGGGTCACCCCTCCACTTT.

This chain connects TRBV20-1 to TRBJ2-5; D is ambiguous. This CDR3 has 11 residues. The V end lost 3 bases, the J end lost 5 bases, and 7 bases lay between the germline ends. The germline CDR1 and CDR2 sequences are DFQATT and SNEGSKA (reference sequence). As DNA, the CDR3 is TGCAGTGCTAGCCGTCCGGAGACCCAGTACTTC. Its protein product is CSASRPETQYF.

The chain employs TRBV18 and TRBJ1-1; tentatively, D is TRBD1 (6 bases). The CDR3 totals 14 residues. V lost 2 bases and J lost 0, with 7 bases in between. The V gene's germline CDR1 is KGHSH and CDR2 LQKENI. The CDR3 DNA reads TGTGCCAGCTCACCAGGGGGCTTGAACACTGAAGCTTTCTTT. It encodes CASSPGGLNTEAFF. The variable domain in full, completed from reference TRBV18 and TRBJ1-1, reads NAGVMQNPRHLVRRRGQEARLRCSPMKGHSHVYWYRQLPEEGLKFMVYLQKENIIDESGMPKERFSAEFPKEGPSILRIQQVVRGDSAAYFCASSPGGLNTEAFFGQGTRLTVV.

This clone has just a few counts. The V and J genes are TRBV11-1 and TRBJ2-1, with a possible D match to TRBD1 (7 bases). Germline V gene lookup returns CDR1 SGHAT and CDR2 FQDESV (reference sequence). Trimming removed 3 bases at V and 10 bases at J, with 10 bases between. The CDR3 consists of 12 residues. CDR3 sequence (DNA): TGTGCCAGCAGCTTTCCAGGGGGGGAGCAGTTCTTC. It translates to CASSFPGGEQFF.

This chain joins TRBV7-9 and TRBJ1-5, with D unclear. The germline CDR1 and CDR2 sequences are SEHNR and FQNEAQ (reference sequence). The V gene lost 5 bases and the J gene lost 1 base, with 12 bases spanning the gap. The CDR3 is 15 residues long. CDR3 nucleotide sequence: TGTGCCAGCAGCCCCCGAGGAGGGAGCAATCAGCCCCAGCATTTT. Residues: CASSPRGGSNQPQHF.

J is TRBJ1-5 and V is TRBV27; D gene uncertain. The CDR3 has 13 amino acids. Per germline, CDR1 MNHEY and CDR2 SMNVEV (reference sequence). Deletions cut 4 bases from V and 7 bases from J, with 11 bases between. CDR3 region: CASSSMRGQPQHF. CDR3 coding DNA: TGTGCCAGCAGTTCAATGCGGGGACAGCCCCAGCATTTT.

In its sample, this clone was seen a few times. The rearrangement joins TRBV5-1 to TRBJ1-4; D ambiguous. The CDR3 has 15 residues. Germline V gene lookup returns CDR1 SGHRS and CDR2 YFSETQ. V was shortened by 0 bases and J by 5 bases, with 11 bases between the two germline ends. CDR3 in amino acids: CASSLGRGQNEKLFF. CDR3 in DNA: TGCGCCAGCAGCTTGGGGCGGGGTCAGAATGAAAAACTGTTTTTT.

V usage is TRBV6-1 and J usage is TRBJ1-5; D may be TRBD1 (5 bases). The CDR3 consists of 16 residues. CDR1 is MNHNS, CDR2 SASEGT, per germline. The ends were cut back, 3 bases at V and 6 bases at J, with 18 bases in the middle. CDR3 nucleotides: TGTGCCAGCAGTGAGTGGGGGGGTGCGGGAATTCAGCCCCAGCATTTT. This encodes CASSEWGGAGIQPQHF.

The V gene is TRBV7-9, the J gene TRBJ2-3, with 7 bases fitting TRBD1. Germline CDR1 SEHNR, CDR2 FQNEAQ (reference sequence). This CDR3 is built from 17 residues. The V and J ends lost 5 bases and 4 bases, in that order; junction bases with no gene match: 15. CDR3 nucleotides: TGTGCCAGCAGCCCACCCCTTCCGGACAGGAGCCCAGATACGCAGTATTTT. This sequence encodes CASSPPLPDRSPDTQYF.

This clone was observed a single time. This chain joins TRBV5-4 and TRBJ2-5; 7 nucleotides match TRBD2. This CDR3 is built from 15 residues. Losses at the gene ends were 2 bases for V and 4 bases for J; bases not matched to a gene: 8. Germline lookup yields CDR1 SGHNT and CDR2 YYREEE (reference sequence). The CDR3 loop reads CASSLVGGPGETQYF. CDR3 sequence (DNA): TGTGCCAGCAGCTTAGTGGGAGGGCCAGGAGAGACCCAGTACTTC.

V and J are TRBV6-5 and TRBJ2-7; D tentatively fits TRBD1 or TRBD2 (6 bases each). Trimming took 6 bases from V and 0 from J, leaving 15 bases between them. The CDR3 length is 15 residues. CDR1 is MNHEY, CDR2 SVGAGI, per germline. The CDR3 loop reads CASSRGRTDSYEQYF. DNA for the CDR3: TGTGCCAGCAGCCGGGGGAGGACAGACTCCTACGAGCAGTACTTC.

This clone was found once. V and J are TRBV9 and TRBJ1-4; D gene uncertain. With 3 bases removed from V and 3 bases from J, the gap between germline ends came to 15 bases. Per germline, CDR1 SGDLS and CDR2 YYNGEE. The CDR3 runs to 16 residues. The CDR3 is CASSASFGVANEKLFF. CDR3 coding DNA: TGTGCCAGCAGCGCCTCGTTCGGGGTAGCTAATGAAAAACTGTTTTTT.

This chain links TRBV2 with TRBJ1-5; D possibly corresponds to TRBD1 (6 bases). Trimming left V 3 bases short and J 3 bases short, with 9 bases between. Germline CDR1 and CDR2: SNHLY and FYNNEI. This CDR3 is built from 14 residues. CDR3 coding DNA: TGTGCCAGCAGTGACCAGGGGAACAATCAGCCCCAGCATTTT. Protein product: CASSDQGNNQPQHF.

V is TRBV5-4 and J is TRBJ2-1; 8 bases are a match to TRBD2. The CDR3 extends over 14 amino acids. J was trimmed by 5 bases and V by 9 bases; bases with no gene match: 10. The germline V gene has CDR1 SGHNT and CDR2 YYREEE (reference sequence). CDR3 bases: TGTGCCATCCCGAGCGGGAGAATCAACAATGAGCAGTTCTTC. It is translated as CAIPSGRINNEQFF. Drawing the rest from reference TRBV5-4 and TRBJ2-1, the complete variable domain is ETGVTQSPTHLIKTRGQQVTLRCSSQSGHNTVSWYQQALGQGPQFIFQYYREEENGRGNFPPRFSGLQFPNYSSELNVNALELDDSALYLCAIPSGRINNEQFFGPGTRLTVL.